The source of this TCR beta chain is a study of blood T cell repertoires in COVID-19. Background on the study: Material from acute and convalescent COVID-19 was sourced from the United States, Italy and Spain. PBMCs, B-cell-depleted T cells, or T cells provided the cDNA or gDNA that made up the material.

The table came from immunoSEQ multiplex PCR; TCRdb's copy has only in-frame clones and leaves some out. The sample contains roughly 230,000 clones, roughly 86% of which appear only once. This clone was observed a handful of times. Trimming removed 5 bases at V and 1 base at J, with 11 bases between. CDR1 is KGHDR and CDR2 is SFDVKD in the germline V gene. The length of the CDR3 is 15 residues. The chain recombines TRBV24-1 with TRBJ2-1; TRBD2 might be the D (6 bases). The source is a woman in her 30s with acute COVID-19. The specimen sequenced was PBMCs or T cells enriched from blood (not recorded which). For the CDR3, the DNA is TGTGCCACCAGTGGGGGGGACCGATCCTACAATGAGCAGTTCTTC. Amino acids: CATSGGDRSYNEQFF.